Shown below are 12 T cell receptor beta chains from a single sample sequenced in a study of OX40 agonist ivuxolimab in advanced cancers. The protocol used for the library was the immunoSEQ multiplex PCR assay. TCRdb mirrors the immuneACCESS table, restricted to in-frame sequences. Some clones are absent from its copies; in checked studies, under half trace to an unresolved V gene, and the reason for the others is unknown. Here the sample has tens of thousands of clones; 75% to 95% occur a single time. Clones ranked in the top ten supply 2.6% of the sample. Material: CD4+ or CD8+ T cells sorted from blood, obtained in a trial of the OX40 agonist ivuxolimab. The receptors come from an adult with an advanced solid tumor such as melanoma, head and neck, liver or kidney cancer.

The chain uses TRBV5-4 and TRBJ1-2; 8 bases agree with TRBD1. CDR3 length equals 12 residues. Germline lookup yields CDR1 SGHNT and CDR2 YYREEE (reference sequence). The J segment lost 5 bases and the V segment lost 5 bases, leaving 2 bases of the junction unmatched. The CDR3: CASSRTGYGYTF. The CDR3, as DNA: TGTGCCAGCAGTAGGACAGGGTATGGCTACACCTTC. Complete variable domain (other parts from reference TRBV5-4 and TRBJ1-2): ETGVTQSPTHLIKTRGQQVTLRCSSQSGHNTVSWYQQALGQGPQFIFQYYREEENGRGNFPPRFSGLQFPNYSSELNVNALELDDSALYLCASSRTGYGYTFGSGTRLTVV.

The table lists this clone with a few counts. The V call is TRBV27, the J call TRBJ2-2; D is perhaps TRBD1 or TRBD2 (6 bases each). CDR1 is MNHEY, CDR2 SMNVEV, per germline (reference sequence). The CDR3 is made up of 16 amino acids. V was pared by 6 bases and J by 6 bases, with 20 bases between. The CDR3 DNA follows: TGTGCCAGCAGCGGGGGCCTCAGCGGAGGGCCCGGGGAGCTGTTTTTT. Translation: CASSGGLSGGPGELFF.

This clone has only one observation. The chain combines TRBV27 with TRBJ2-3; D call uncertain. Germline V gene data show CDR1 as MNHEY and CDR2 as SMNVEV (reference sequence). Trimming took off 3 bases at V and 5 bases at J, with 15 bases between the two ends. The CDR3 totals 15 residues. Written as DNA, the CDR3 is TGTGCCAGCAGTTTGGGGTCTCTTTTCCGAGATACGCAGTATTTT. Translated: CASSLGSLFRDTQYF.

This chain connects TRBV2 to TRBJ1-2; TRBD1 agrees at 7 bases. The CDR3 is 14 amino acids. The ends lost 4 bases at V and 3 bases at J; junction bases unmatched: 5. CDR1 and CDR2 (germline): SNHLY, FYNNEI. CDR3 in DNA: TGTGCCAGCAGTGGAGGACAGGACCACTATGGCTACACCTTC. Its translation is CASSGGQDHYGYTF.

The V call is TRBV28, the J call TRBJ2-5; perhaps TRBD1 as D (6 bases). With 5 bases removed from V and 2 bases from J, the gap between germline ends came to 12 bases. Germline V gene lookup returns CDR1 MDHEN and CDR2 SYDVKM. The CDR3 has 14 amino acids. Here the CDR3 reads CASSLWDTQETQYF. The CDR3 DNA reads TGTGCCAGCAGTCTCTGGGACACTCAAGAGACCCAGTACTTC.

The DNA for the CDR3 is TGTGCCAGCAGAAGTGGGACAGGGCCATACGAGCAGTACTTC. This translates into CASRSGTGPYEQYF. The chain joins TRBV6-1 to TRBJ2-7, with 9 bases that match TRBD1. After removal of 6 bases from V and 4 bases from J, the junction contained 7 bases not matched to a gene. The CDR3 is 14 residues long. CDR1 and CDR2 (germline): MNHNS, SASEGT.

The chain recombines TRBV6-1 with TRBJ2-6; D ambiguous. V lost 5 bases, J lost 0 bases, and 2 bases lay in between. CDR1 MNHNS and CDR2 SASEGT come from the germline V gene. This CDR3 has 13 amino acids. CDR3 DNA: TGTGCCAGCAGTCACTCTGGGGCCAACGTCCTGACTTTC. This gives the protein CASSHSGANVLTF.

The chain couples TRBV6-1 to TRBJ1-5, with D possibly being TRBD1 (5 bases). The germline V gene encodes CDR1 MNHNS and CDR2 SASEGT. There are 14 residues in the CDR3. V lost 3 bases, J lost 6 bases, and 12 bases lay in between. In DNA form, the CDR3 reads TGTGCCAGCAGTGAGCAAGGGGCGGGTCAGCCCCAGCATTTT. It specifies CASSEQGAGQPQHF.

This chain connects TRBV19 to TRBJ1-2; 7 nucleotides agree with TRBD1. CDR1 is LNHDA, CDR2 SQIVND, per germline (reference sequence). This CDR3 comprises 16 residues. After removal of 1 base from V and 7 bases from J, the junction contained 12 bases not matched to a gene. CDR3: CASSIARQGRDIGYTF. The CDR3 coding sequence is TGTGCCAGTAGTATAGCACGACAGGGACGAGATATTGGCTACACCTTC. The complete variable domain, with remaining parts taken from reference TRBV19 and TRBJ1-2, reads DGGITQSPKYLFRKEGQNVTLSCEQNLNHDAMYWYRQDPGQGLRLIYYSQIVNDFQKGDIAEGYSVSREKKESFPLTVTSAQKNPTAFYLCASSIARQGRDIGYTFGSGTRLTVV.

The chain carries TRBV13 and TRBJ1-3; D gene ambiguous. CDR1 and CDR2 (germline): PRHDT, FYEKMQ (reference sequence). The CDR3 loop spans 13 amino acids. Between the trimmed V and J ends, which lost 3 bases and 3 bases, there was a span of 6 bases. The CDR3 DNA reads as TGTGCCAGCAGCTTCAGTAGTGGAAACACCATATATTTT. Its translation is CASSFSSGNTIYF.

The chain links TRBV2 to TRBJ2-4, with TRBD1 matching over 7 bases. V gave up 6 bases and J gave up 7 bases; unmatched junction bases: 6. CDR1 is SNHLY and CDR2 is FYNNEI in the germline V gene. The CDR3 runs to 13 residues. The CDR3 DNA is TGTGCCAGCAGAGACAGGGATGTGAACATTCAGTACTTC. As protein: CASRDRDVNIQYF.

This chain uses TRBV6-6 with TRBJ1-5; tentative D call: TRBD1 (5 bases). The V end lost 9 bases, the J end lost 0 bases, and 18 bases lay between the germline ends. CDR1 is MNHNY, CDR2 SVGAGI, per germline (reference sequence). The CDR3 has 16 residues. The CDR3 reads CASLRGEGHSNQPQHF. In DNA form, the CDR3 reads TGTGCCAGTTTACGGGGAGAGGGGCATAGCAATCAGCCCCAGCATTTT.